The 6 T cell receptor beta chains in this list originate from one sample, sequenced in a study of brain T cells in children with intractable seizures. Time point noted: blood from clinic visit 5 months post-surgery; TSC patient then seizure free. Sequencing was performed with immunoSEQ multiplex PCR; in TCRdb, only in-frame clones are kept and a portion is missing. The sample lists hundreds of thousands of clones; roughly 92% were seen once. This specimen consisted of peripheral blood, obtained 4 to 6 months after surgery. The receptor set was obtained from a boy in the first two years of life with tuberous sclerosis and intractable seizures.

The V call is TRBV10-3, the J call TRBJ2-1, with D maybe TRBD2 (7 bases). The CDR3 runs to 14 residues. Trimming took off 6 bases at V and 3 bases at J, with 12 bases between the two ends. CDR1 and CDR2 (germline): ENHRY, SYGVKD. CDR3 protein: CAIRQGGNYNEQFF. CDR3 sequence (DNA): TGTGCCATCAGACAGGGAGGGAACTACAATGAGCAGTTCTTC.

The rearrangement uses TRBV9 and TRBJ2-1, with D perhaps assigned TRBD1 or TRBD2 (5 bases each). V was clipped by 3 bases and J by 3 bases, with 13 bases between them. Germline lookup yields CDR1 SGDLS and CDR2 YYNGEE. CDR3 length equals 15 residues. The CDR3 reads CASSAEGRSYNEQFF. In nucleotides, the CDR3 is TGTGCCAGCAGCGCCGAGGGACGTAGCTACAATGAGCAGTTCTTC. Variable domain in full (rest from reference TRBV9 and TRBJ2-1): DSGVTQTPKHLITATGQRVTLRCSPRSGDLSVYWYQQSLDQGLQFLIQYYNGEERAKGNILERFSAQQFPDLHSELNLSSLELGDSALYFCASSAEGRSYNEQFFGPGTRLTVL.

In this sample, this clone turned up a few times. V is TRBV7-9 and J is TRBJ1-1; D ambiguous. The CDR3 has 12 residues. Germline V gene sequence: CDR1 SEHNR, CDR2 FQNEAQ (reference sequence). V dropped 3 bases and J dropped 8 bases, with 10 bases sitting between them. Written as DNA, the CDR3 is TGTGCCAGCAGCTTGACCTCCGGCGAAGCTTTCTTT. Translating it yields CASSLTSGEAFF.

V is TRBV6-5 and J is TRBJ1-2, with D possibly matching TRBD1 (5 bases). Per germline, CDR1 MNHEY and CDR2 SVGAGI. Trimming removed 6 bases at V and 5 bases at J, with 19 bases between. The CDR3 totals 15 residues. CDR3 sequence: CASSPTGGGGYGYTF. CDR3 coding DNA: TGTGCCAGCAGCCCCACTGGGGGGGGAGGGTATGGCTACACCTTC.

The CDR3 sequence is CASSTGPDSYEQYF. In DNA, the CDR3 is TGTGCCAGCAGCACAGGTCCCGACTCCTACGAGCAGTACTTC. This sequence joins TRBV3-1 (or the pseudogene TRBV3-2) and TRBJ2-7; weak D call: TRBD1 (5 bases). V was shortened by 5 bases and J by 0 bases, with 11 bases between the two germline ends. The CDR3 is made up of 14 amino acids. Germline CDR1 reads LGHDT; CDR2 reads YNNKEL (reference sequence).

DNA for the CDR3: TGTGCCAGTCTGAAGGGGATGCGCTACACCTTC. Its translation: CASLKGMRYTF. The rearrangement uses TRBV19 and TRBJ1-2; tentatively, D is TRBD1 (5 bases). CDR1 and CDR2 (germline): LNHDA, SQIVND (reference sequence). Trimming pared 8 bases from V and 9 bases from J, leaving 13 bases between. CDR3 size: 11 residues.